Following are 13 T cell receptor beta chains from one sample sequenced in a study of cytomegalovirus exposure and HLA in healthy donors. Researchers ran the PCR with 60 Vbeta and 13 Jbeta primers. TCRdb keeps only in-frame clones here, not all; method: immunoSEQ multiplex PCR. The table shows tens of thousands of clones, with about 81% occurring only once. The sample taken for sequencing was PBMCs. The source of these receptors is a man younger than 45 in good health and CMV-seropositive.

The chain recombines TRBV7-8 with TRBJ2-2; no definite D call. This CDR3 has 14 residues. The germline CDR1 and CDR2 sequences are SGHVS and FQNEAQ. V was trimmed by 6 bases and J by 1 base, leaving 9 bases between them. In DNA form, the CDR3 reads TGTGCCAGCAGGGCGGATAAGAACACCGGGGAGCTGTTTTTT. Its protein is CASRADKNTGELFF.

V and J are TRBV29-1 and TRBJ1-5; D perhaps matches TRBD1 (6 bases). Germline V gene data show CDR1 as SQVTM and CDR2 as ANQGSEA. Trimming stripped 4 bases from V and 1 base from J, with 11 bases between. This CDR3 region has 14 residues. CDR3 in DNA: TGCAGCGTTGGAGGACAGCAAAGCAATCAGCCCCAGCATTTT. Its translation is CSVGGQQSNQPQHF.

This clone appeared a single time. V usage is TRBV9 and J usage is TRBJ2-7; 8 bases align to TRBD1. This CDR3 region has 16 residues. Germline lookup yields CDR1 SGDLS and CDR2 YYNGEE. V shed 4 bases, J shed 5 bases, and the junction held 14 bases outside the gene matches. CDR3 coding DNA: TGTGCCAGCAGCCCCAAGATGTCTGGACAGGGCCACGAGCAGTACTTC. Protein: CASSPKMSGQGHEQYF.

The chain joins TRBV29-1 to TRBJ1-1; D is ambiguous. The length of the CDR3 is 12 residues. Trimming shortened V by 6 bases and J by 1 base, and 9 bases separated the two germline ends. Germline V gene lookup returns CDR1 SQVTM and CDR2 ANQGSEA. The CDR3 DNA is TGCAGCGTCCTACCCCAGAACACTGAAGCTTTCTTT. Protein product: CSVLPQNTEAFF. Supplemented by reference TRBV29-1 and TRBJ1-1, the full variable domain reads SAVISQKPSRDICQRGTSLTIQCQVDSQVTMMFWYRQQPGQSLTLIATANQGSEATYESGFVIDKFPISRPNLTFSTLTVSNMSPEDSSIYLCSVLPQNTEAFFGQGTRLTVV.

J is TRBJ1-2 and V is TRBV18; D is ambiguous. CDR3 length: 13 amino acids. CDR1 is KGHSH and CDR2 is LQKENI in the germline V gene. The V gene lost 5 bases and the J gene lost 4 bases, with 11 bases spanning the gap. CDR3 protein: CASSGREGYGYTF. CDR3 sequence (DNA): TGTGCCAGCTCAGGGCGTGAAGGCTATGGCTACACCTTC. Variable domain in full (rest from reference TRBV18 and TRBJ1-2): NAGVMQNPRHLVRRRGQEARLRCSPMKGHSHVYWYRQLPEEGLKFMVYLQKENIIDESGMPKERFSAEFPKEGPSILRIQQVVRGDSAAYFCASSGREGYGYTFGSGTRLTVV.

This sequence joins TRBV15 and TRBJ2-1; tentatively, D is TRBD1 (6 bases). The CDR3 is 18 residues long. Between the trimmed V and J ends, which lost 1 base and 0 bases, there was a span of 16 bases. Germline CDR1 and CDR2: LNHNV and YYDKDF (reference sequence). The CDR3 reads CATSRVSRQGRSYNEQFF. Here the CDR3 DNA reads TGTGCCACCAGCAGAGTGTCCAGGCAGGGGCGCTCCTACAATGAGCAGTTCTTC.

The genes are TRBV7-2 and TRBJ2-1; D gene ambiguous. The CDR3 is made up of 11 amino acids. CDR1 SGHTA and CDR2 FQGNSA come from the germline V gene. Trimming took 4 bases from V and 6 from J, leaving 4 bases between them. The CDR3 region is CASSSFNEQFF. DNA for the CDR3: TGTGCCAGCAGCTCGTTCAATGAGCAGTTCTTC.

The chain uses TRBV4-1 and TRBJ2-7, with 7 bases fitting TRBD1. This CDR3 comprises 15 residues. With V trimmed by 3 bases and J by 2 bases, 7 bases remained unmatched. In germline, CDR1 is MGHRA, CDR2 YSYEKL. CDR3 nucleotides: TGCGCCAGCAGCCAGGCTACAGGGGACCCCTACGAGCAGTACTTC. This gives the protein CASSQATGDPYEQYF.

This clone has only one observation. The CDR3 reads CAANWSLAGAGHEQYF. The CDR3, as DNA: TGTGCCGCCAATTGGAGTCTAGCGGGGGCCGGCCACGAGCAGTACTTC. The V call is TRBV21-1, the J call TRBJ2-7; the D call TRBD2 from the table was never checked on the DNA. TRBV21-1 is termed a pseudogene. This CDR3 has 16 residues.

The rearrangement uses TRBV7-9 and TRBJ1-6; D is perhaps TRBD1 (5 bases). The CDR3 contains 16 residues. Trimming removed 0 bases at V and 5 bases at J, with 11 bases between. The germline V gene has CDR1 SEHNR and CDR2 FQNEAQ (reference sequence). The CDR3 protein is CASSLASGWNNSPLHF. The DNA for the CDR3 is TGTGCCAGCAGCTTAGCCTCAGGGTGGAATAATTCACCCCTCCACTTT. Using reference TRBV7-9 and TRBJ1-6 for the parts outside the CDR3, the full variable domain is DTGVSQNPRHKITKRGQNVTFRCDPISEHNRLYWYRQTLGQGPEFLTYFQNEAQLEKSRLLSDRFSAERPKGSFSTLEIQRTEQGDSAMYLCASSLASGWNNSPLHFGNGTRLTVT.

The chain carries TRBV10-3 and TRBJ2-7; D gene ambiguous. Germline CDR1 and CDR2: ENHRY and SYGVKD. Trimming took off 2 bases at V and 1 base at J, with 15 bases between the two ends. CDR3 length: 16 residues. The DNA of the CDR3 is TGTGCCATCAGTGAGCTTACTACGGGTTCTTCCTACGAGCAGTACTTC. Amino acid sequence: CAISELTTGSSYEQYF.

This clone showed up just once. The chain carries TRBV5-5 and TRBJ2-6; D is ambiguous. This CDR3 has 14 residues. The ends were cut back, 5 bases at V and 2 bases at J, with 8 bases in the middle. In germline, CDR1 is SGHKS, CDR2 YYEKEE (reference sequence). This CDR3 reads CASRILTGANVLTF. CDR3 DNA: TGTGCCAGCAGGATACTAACTGGGGCCAACGTCCTGACTTTC.

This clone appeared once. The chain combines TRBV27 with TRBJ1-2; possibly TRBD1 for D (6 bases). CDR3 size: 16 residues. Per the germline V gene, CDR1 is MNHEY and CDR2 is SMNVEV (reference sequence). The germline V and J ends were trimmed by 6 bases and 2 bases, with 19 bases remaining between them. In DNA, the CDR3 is TGTGCCAGCAGGCCGCGGGGGGGCGCGACGAACTATGGCTACACCTTC. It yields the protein CASRPRGGATNYGYTF.